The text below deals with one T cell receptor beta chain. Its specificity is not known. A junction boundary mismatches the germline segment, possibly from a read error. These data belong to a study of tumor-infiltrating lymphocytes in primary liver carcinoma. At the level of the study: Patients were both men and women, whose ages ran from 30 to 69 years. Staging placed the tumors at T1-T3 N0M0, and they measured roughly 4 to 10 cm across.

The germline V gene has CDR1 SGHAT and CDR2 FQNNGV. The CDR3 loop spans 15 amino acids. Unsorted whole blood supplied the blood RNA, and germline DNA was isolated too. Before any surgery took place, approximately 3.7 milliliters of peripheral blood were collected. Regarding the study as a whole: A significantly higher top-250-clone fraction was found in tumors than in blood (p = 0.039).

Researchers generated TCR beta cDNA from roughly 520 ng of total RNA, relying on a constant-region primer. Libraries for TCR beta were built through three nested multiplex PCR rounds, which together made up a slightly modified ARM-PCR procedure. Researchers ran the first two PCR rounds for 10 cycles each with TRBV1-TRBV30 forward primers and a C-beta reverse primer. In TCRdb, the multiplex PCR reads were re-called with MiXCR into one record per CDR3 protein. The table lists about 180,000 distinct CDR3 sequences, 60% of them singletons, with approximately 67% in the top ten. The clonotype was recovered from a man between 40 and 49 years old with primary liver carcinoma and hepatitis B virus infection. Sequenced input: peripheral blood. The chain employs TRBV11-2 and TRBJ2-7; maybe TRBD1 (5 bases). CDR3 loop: CASSLDLTGLYERYF. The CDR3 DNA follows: TGTGCCAGCAGCTTAGATCTAACAGGCCTCTACGAGCGGTACTTC. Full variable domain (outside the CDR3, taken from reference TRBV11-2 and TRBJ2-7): EAGVAQSPRYKIIEKRQSVAFWCNPISGHATLYWYQQILGQGPKLLIQFQNNGVVDDSQLPKDRFSAERLKGVDSTLKIQPAKLEDSAVYLCASSLDLTGLYERYFGPGTRLTVT.